This T cell receptor (beta chain) is drawn from a study of blood T cells in healthy people across ages. Whenever a sample was processed, at least 6.5 million PBMCs were isolated. Per sample, extraction of total RNA gave at least 5.5 micrograms in every case. Study conclusions and caveats: Naive T cell percentage showed a strong correlation with TCR beta diversity.

The use of a sample-barcoded 5' primer and a J-beta primer mix characterized a second PCR of roughly 7 to 11 cycles. Every cDNA molecule bore a tag from a template-switch adaptor containing 12 random nucleotides. MiXCR, run by TCRdb on the 5' RACE reads, gives a single entry per CDR3 protein. Seen here are some 640,000 distinct CDR3 sequences, 49% observed once, and the top ten hold 30% to 40%. Details on this clonotype: Its antigen is currently unknown.

The source material was blood. This receptor was taken from a woman aged 55-70 years in good health.

CDR3 DNA sequence: TGTGCCAGCAGTTTACCCCCGGACGGAAATTCACCCCTCCACTTT. Translation: CASSLPPDGNSPLHF. The chain carries TRBV28 and TRBJ1-6; no clear D gene. Germline assignment: CDR1 MDHEN and CDR2 SYDVKM. V dropped 2 bases and J dropped 7 bases, with 12 bases sitting between them. This CDR3 has 15 amino acids.